The clone carrying this T cell receptor (beta chain) was seen more than once but under ten times. Its antigen is unknown. This specimen comes from a study of regulatory T cells in long-lasting Graves disease. Overall study context: Duration of antithyroid drug therapy among newly diagnosed Graves' patients was under 3 months.

Arm-PCR of CDR3 regions with iRepertoire HTBI primers generated TCR beta libraries. Original methodology: Spanning all samples, the identified segments comprised roughly 66 TRBV and 14 TRBJ. TCRdb called the multiplex PCR reads again in MiXCR, with one record for every CDR3 protein. These V and J calls are TCRdb output, not the study's own analysis. This sample has roughly 610,000 distinct CDR3 sequences; approximately 16% occur once, and the top ten carry about 12%. Time point here: newly diagnosed GD, antithyroid drugs for less than 3 months. After RNA was extracted from PBMCs, the TCR library was made from it. General study results and limits: Persistent disease showed a preference for TRBV28, TRBJ1-2 and TRBJ2-5. Whereas new patients shared 970 or so public clonotypes, persistent patients shared more, at about 3,000.

CDR3 length: 12 residues. CDR1 and CDR2 from the germline V gene are KGHSH and LQKENI. V was trimmed by 2 bases and J by 12 bases, leaving 11 bases between them. A further study also used this sample, focusing on T cells in Graves' hyperthyroidism and ophthalmopathy.

The chain uses TRBV18 and TRBJ2-1, with D hard to call. The starting material was peripheral blood mononuclear cells (PBMCs), obtained at new diagnosis, from a patient treated with antithyroid drugs. This clonotype was obtained from a man younger than 30 with Graves disease. The CDR3 bases are TGTGCCAGCTCACCAAGGGAAGACGGGCAGTTCTTC. As protein: CASSPREDGQFF.